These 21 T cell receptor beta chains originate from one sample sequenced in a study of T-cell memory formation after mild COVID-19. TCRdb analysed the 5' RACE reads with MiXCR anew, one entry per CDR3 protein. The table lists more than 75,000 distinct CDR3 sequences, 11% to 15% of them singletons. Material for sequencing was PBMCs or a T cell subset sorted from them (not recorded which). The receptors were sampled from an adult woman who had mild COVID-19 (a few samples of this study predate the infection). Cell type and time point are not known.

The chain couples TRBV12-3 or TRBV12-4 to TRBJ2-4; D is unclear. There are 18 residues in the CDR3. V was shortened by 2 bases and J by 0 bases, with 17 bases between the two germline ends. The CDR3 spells CASSLFWSPQLAKNIQYF. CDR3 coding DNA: TGTGCCAGCAGTTTATTTTGGTCCCCCCAACTAGCCAAAAACATTCAGTACTTC.

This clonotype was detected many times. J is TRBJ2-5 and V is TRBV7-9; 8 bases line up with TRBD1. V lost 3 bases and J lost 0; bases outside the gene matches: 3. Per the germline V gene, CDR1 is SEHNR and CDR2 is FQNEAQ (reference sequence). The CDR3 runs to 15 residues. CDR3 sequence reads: CASSFGQGNQETQYF. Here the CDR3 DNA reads TGTGCCAGCAGCTTCGGACAGGGCAACCAAGAGACCCAGTACTTC.

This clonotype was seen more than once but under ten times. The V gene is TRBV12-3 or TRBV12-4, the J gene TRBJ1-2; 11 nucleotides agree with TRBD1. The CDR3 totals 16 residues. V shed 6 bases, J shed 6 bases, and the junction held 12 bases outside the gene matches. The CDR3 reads CASRGTGGIRSDGYTF. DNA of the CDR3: TGTGCCAGCAGGGGGACAGGGGGAATTAGATCGGATGGCTACACCTTC.

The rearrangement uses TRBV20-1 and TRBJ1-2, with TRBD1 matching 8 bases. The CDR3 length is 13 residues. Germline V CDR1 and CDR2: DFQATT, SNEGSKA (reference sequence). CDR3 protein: CRSPGGTGDGYTF. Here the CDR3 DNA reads TGCAGGTCCCCCGGCGGGACAGGTGATGGCTACACCTTC.

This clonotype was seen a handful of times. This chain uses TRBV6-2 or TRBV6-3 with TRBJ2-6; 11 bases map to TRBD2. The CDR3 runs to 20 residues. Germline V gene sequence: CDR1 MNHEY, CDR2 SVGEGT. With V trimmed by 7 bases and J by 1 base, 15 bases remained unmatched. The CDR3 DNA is TGTGCCAGCATCCCTCACCCCCTAGCGGGGGGTCGGTCTGGGGCCAACGTCCTGACTTTC. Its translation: CASIPHPLAGGRSGANVLTF.

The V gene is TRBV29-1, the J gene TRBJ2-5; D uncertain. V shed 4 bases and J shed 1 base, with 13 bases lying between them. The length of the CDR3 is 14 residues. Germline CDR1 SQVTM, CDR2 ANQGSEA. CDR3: CSVVSSGFQETQYF. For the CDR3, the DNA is TGCAGCGTTGTTTCTTCTGGGTTCCAAGAGACCCAGTACTTC. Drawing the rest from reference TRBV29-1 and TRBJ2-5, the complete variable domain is SAVISQKPSRDICQRGTSLTIQCQVDSQVTMMFWYRQQPGQSLTLIATANQGSEATYESGFVIDKFPISRPNLTFSTLTVSNMSPEDSSIYLCSVVSSGFQETQYFGPGTRLLVL.

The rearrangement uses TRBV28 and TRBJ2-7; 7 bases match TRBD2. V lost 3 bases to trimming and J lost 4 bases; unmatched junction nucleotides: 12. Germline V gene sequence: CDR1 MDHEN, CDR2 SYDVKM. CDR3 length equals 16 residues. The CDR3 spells CASSFSLQAGEYEQYF. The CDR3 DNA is TGTGCCAGCAGTTTCTCCCTTCAGGCGGGAGAATACGAGCAGTACTTC.

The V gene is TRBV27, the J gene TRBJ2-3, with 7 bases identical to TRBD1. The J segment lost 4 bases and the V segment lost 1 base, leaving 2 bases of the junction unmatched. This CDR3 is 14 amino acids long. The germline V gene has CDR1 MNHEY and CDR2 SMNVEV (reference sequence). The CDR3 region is CASSLWTGSDTQYF. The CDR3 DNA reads TGTGCCAGCAGTTTATGGACAGGCTCAGATACGCAGTATTTT.

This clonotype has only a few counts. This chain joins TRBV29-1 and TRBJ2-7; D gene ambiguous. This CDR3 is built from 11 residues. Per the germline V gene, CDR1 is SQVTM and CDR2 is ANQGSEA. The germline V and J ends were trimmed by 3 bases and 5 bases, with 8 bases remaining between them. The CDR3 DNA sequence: TGCAGCGTTGAGGAGTATCACGAGCAGTACTTC. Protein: CSVEEYHEQYF.

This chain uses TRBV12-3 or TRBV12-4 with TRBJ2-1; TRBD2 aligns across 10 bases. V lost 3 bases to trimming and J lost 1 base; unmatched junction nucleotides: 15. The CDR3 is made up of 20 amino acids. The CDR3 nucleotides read TGTGCCAGCAGTTTTGGGTCTAGCGGGGGTCGCATCCCATCCTACAATGAGCAGTTCTTC. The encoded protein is CASSFGSSGGRIPSYNEQFF.

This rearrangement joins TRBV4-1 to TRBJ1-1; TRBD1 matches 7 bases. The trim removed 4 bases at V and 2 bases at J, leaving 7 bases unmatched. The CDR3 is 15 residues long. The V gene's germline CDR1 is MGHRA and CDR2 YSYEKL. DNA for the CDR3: TGCGCCAGCAGCCCCAAGCAGGGGGTTAACACTGAAGCTTTCTTT. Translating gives CASSPKQGVNTEAFF.

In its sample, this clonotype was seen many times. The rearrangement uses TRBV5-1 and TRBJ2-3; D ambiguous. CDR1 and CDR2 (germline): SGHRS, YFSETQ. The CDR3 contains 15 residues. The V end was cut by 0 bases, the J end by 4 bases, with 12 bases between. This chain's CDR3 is CASSLGVVVPDTQYF. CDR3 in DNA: TGCGCCAGCAGCTTGGGGGTAGTAGTTCCAGATACGCAGTATTTT.

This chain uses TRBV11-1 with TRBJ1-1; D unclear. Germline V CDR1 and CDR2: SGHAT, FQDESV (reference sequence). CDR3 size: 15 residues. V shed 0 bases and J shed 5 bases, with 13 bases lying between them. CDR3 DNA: TGTGCCAGCAGCTTAGCTTGGGGAGGAGGAACTGAAGCTTTCTTT. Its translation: CASSLAWGGGTEAFF.

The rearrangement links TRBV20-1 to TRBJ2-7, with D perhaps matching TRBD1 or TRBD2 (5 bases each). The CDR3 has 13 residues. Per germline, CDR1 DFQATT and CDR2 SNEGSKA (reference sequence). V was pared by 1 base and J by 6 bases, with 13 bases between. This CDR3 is CSARVRGQGEQYF. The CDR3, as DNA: TGCAGTGCTAGAGTAAGAGGGCAGGGCGAGCAGTACTTC.

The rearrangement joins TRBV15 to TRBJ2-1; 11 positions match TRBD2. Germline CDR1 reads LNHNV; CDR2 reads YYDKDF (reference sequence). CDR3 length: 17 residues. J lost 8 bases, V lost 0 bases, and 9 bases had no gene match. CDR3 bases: TGTGCCACCAGCAGAGACGACCCTAGCGGGAGGCGGGATGAGCAGTTCTTC. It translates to CATSRDDPSGRRDEQFF.

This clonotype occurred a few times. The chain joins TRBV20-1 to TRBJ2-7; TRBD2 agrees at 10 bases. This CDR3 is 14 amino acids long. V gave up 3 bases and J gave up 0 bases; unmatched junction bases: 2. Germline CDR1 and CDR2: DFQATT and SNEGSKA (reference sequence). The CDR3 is CSASSSGSSYEQYF. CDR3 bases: TGCAGTGCTAGTTCTAGCGGGAGCTCCTACGAGCAGTACTTC.

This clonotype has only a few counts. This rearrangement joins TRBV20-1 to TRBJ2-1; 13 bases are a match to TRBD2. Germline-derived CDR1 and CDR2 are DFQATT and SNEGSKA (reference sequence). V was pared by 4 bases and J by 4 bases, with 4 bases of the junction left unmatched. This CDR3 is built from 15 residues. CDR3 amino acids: CSATSGLAGYNEQFF. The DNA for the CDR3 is TGCAGTGCTACCTCGGGACTAGCGGGGTACAATGAGCAGTTCTTC.

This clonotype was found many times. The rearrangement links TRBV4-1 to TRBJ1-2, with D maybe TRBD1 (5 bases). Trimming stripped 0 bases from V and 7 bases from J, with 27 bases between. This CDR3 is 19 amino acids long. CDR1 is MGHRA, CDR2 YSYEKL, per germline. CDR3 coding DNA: TGCGCCAGCAGCCAAGAGGACACCACTACGCCAGGCTCGAGGGGTGGCTACACCTTC. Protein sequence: CASSQEDTTTPGSRGGYTF.

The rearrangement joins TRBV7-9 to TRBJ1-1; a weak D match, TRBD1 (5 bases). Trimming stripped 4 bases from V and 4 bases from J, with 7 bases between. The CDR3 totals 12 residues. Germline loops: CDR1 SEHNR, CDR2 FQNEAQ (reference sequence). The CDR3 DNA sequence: TGTGCCAGCAGCTCCGGGGGCACTGAAGCTTTCTTT. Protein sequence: CASSSGGTEAFF.

CDR3 nucleotides: TGTGCCAGCAGCTTCCCAGAGGGTGAAGCTTTCTTT. This gives the protein CASSFPEGEAFF. V usage is TRBV7-9 and J usage is TRBJ1-1, with D hard to call. Germline CDR1 is SEHNR and CDR2 is FQNEAQ (reference sequence). Trimming removed 3 bases at V and 7 bases at J, with 9 bases between. This CDR3 has 12 amino acids.

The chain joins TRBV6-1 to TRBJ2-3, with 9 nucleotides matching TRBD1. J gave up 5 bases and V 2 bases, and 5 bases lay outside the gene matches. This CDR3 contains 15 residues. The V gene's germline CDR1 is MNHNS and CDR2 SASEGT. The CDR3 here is CASSERTGEGDTQYF. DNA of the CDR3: TGTGCCAGCAGTGAACGGACAGGGGAGGGAGATACGCAGTATTTT.